This T cell receptor (beta chain) originates from a study of T cells in Graves' hyperthyroidism and ophthalmopathy. This clonotype was seen at least ten times. Its matching antigen is unknown. What was amplified from RNA transcripts were TCR beta CDR3 regions. HTBI primers were used for first-round RT-PCR of the TCR CDR3. TCRdb called the multiplex PCR reads again in MiXCR, with one record for every CDR3 protein. The profile shows approximately 300,000 distinct CDR3 sequences, around 17% of them singletons. The CDR3 has 16 residues. The germline V and J ends were trimmed by 5 bases and 5 bases, with 21 bases remaining between them. CDR1 and CDR2 (germline): SEHNR, FQNEAQ (reference sequence). Lactation, pregnancy, other autoimmune disease or uncontrolled infection led to exclusion of patients. Diagnoses were made from clinical symptoms, serum measures (thyroxine and TRAb), thyroid ultrasound and orbital computed tomography.

Study outcomes and limitations: Patients with ophthalmopathy were separated from those with stable hyperthyroidism by a 13 V-J model. Most expanded thyroid clonotypes above 0.001 also appeared in blood.

The chain has TRBV7-9 and TRBJ2-5; D is perhaps TRBD1 (6 bases). The clonotype comes from a man aged 30-40 years with Graves' hyperthyroidism. Specimen: blood. Written as DNA, the CDR3 is TGTGCCAGCAGCACTCAGACAGGAGGTGACAGGGAGACCCAGTACTTC. The encoded protein is CASSTQTGGDRETQYF.